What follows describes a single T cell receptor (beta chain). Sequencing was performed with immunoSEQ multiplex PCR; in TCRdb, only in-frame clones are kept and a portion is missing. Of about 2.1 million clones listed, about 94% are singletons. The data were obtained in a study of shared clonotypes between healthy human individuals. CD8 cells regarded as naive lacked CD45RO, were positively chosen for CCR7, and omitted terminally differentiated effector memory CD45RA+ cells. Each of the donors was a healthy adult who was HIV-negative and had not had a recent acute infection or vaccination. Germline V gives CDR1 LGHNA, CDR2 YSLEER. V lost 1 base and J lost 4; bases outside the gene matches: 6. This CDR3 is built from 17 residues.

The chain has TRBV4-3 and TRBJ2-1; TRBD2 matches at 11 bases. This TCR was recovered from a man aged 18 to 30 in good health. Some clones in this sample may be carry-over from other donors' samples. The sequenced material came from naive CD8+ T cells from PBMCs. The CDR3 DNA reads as TGCGCCAGCAGCCAAGGTTTAGCGGGAGGGTTTTACAATGAGCAGTTCTTC. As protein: CASSQGLAGGFYNEQFF.